The 32 T cell receptor beta chains reported below all come from one sample, sequenced in a study of T cells in tuberculosis. TCRdb's table, derived via immunoSEQ multiplex PCR, lists solely in-frame clones and lacks some. The repertoire holds tens of thousands of clones, 80% to 95% seen once, with about 7.8% in the top ten. Sample: PBMCs. The receptors were sampled from a donor aged 10-35 years with latent tuberculosis or without tuberculosis infection. Some clones in this sample may be carry-over from other donors' samples.

The chain employs TRBV27 and TRBJ1-1; 10 nucleotides align to TRBD1. From germline, CDR1 is MNHEY and CDR2 SMNVEV (reference sequence). V lost 5 bases, J lost 4 bases, and 10 bases stayed unmatched. The CDR3 loop spans 16 amino acids. Here the CDR3 DNA reads TGTGCCAGCAGTCCCGGGACAGGGGCCGGGAGCACTGAAGCTTTCTTT. Amino acids: CASSPGTGAGSTEAFF.

This chain links TRBV5-4 with TRBJ2-1, with D perhaps TRBD1 (5 bases). Trimming cost V 2 bases and J 7 bases, with 13 bases left between them. The V gene's germline CDR1 is SGHNT and CDR2 YYREEE (reference sequence). The CDR3 loop spans 14 amino acids. CDR3 residues: CASSFLGKGNEQFF. CDR3 nucleotides: TGTGCCAGCAGCTTCCTTGGGAAGGGGAATGAGCAGTTCTTC.

The V and J genes are TRBV10-3 and TRBJ2-2; tentatively, D is TRBD2 (5 bases). This CDR3 has 17 amino acids. V shed 1 base and J shed 0 bases, with 12 bases lying between them. Germline V gives CDR1 ENHRY, CDR2 SYGVKD. The CDR3 loop reads CAISELQTGTNTGELFF. DNA of the CDR3: TGTGCCATCAGTGAGTTGCAGACGGGAACGAACACCGGGGAGCTGTTTTTT.

The chain combines TRBV28 with TRBJ1-1, with D perhaps matching TRBD1 (6 bases). The CDR3 is 17 amino acids. V lost 3 bases, J lost 3 bases, and 20 bases lay in between. CDR1 is MDHEN and CDR2 is SYDVKM in the germline V gene. CDR3 in DNA: TGTGCCAGCAGTTTTCCTCAGGGGCGCAATCCGGACACTGAAGCTTTCTTT. Translation gives CASSFPQGRNPDTEAFF. Variable domain in full (rest from reference TRBV28 and TRBJ1-1): DVKVTQSSRYLVKRTGEKVFLECVQDMDHENMFWYRQDPGLGLRLIYFSYDVKMKEKGDIPEGYSVSREKKERFSLILESASTNQTSMYLCASSFPQGRNPDTEAFFGQGTRLTVV.

This rearrangement joins TRBV7-2 to TRBJ2-2, with 10 bases fitting TRBD2. Looked up from germline, CDR1 is SGHTA and CDR2 is FQGNSA. The CDR3 sequence is 19 residues long. The V gene end was trimmed by 1 base and the J gene end by 1 base; junction bases not matched to a gene: 9. The CDR3 DNA reads TGTGCCAGCAGCTTAGGAGGACTAGCGGTGAATTTGAACACCGGGGAGCTGTTTTTT. Protein product: CASSLGGLAVNLNTGELFF.

The CDR3 nucleotides are TGTGCCAGCAGCGAGATCCGTTCCAACACTGAAGCTTTCTTT. Encoded protein: CASSEIRSNTEAFF. The V gene is TRBV6-1, the J gene TRBJ1-1; D not certain. V shed 6 bases and J shed 2 bases, with 13 bases lying between them. The length of the CDR3 is 14 residues. Per the germline V gene, CDR1 is MNHNS and CDR2 is SASEGT.

This rearrangement joins TRBV7-2 to TRBJ2-3, with D possibly matching TRBD2 (6 bases). V shed 5 bases and J shed 1 base, with 13 bases lying between them. Germline CDR1 reads SGHTA; CDR2 reads FQGNSA. The CDR3 extends over 15 amino acids. CDR3 in DNA: TGTGCCAGCAGCCCAAAAGCGGGCCGCACAGATACGCAGTATTTT. Residues: CASSPKAGRTDTQYF.

The chain joins TRBV10-3 to TRBJ1-2; tentatively, D is TRBD1 (5 bases). Germline CDR1 ENHRY, CDR2 SYGVKD. Trimming shortened V by 3 bases and J by 4 bases, and 9 bases separated the two germline ends. The CDR3 has 13 residues. CDR3 residues: CAISDLQGYGYTF. For the CDR3, the DNA is TGTGCCATCAGTGATCTTCAGGGCTATGGCTACACCTTC.

The chain combines TRBV4-1 with TRBJ2-4, with TRBD2 identical over 7 bases. The CDR3 runs to 15 residues. Germline V gives CDR1 MGHRA, CDR2 YSYEKL. Trimming at V came to 8 bases and at J to 3 bases, leaving 10 bases not matched to a gene. Here the CDR3 DNA reads TGCGCCAGCCGTGTGGTGGGGGGGGACAAAAACATTCAGTACTTC. This translates into CASRVVGGDKNIQYF.

The chain employs TRBV9 and TRBJ1-3, with D possibly TRBD1 on 5 matching bases. The CDR3 is made up of 14 amino acids. Germline CDR1 reads SGDLS; CDR2 reads YYNGEE. The germline V and J ends were trimmed by 4 bases and 0 bases, with 8 bases remaining between them. As DNA, the CDR3 is TGTGCCAGCAGCCGACAGCTCTCTGGAAACACCATATATTTT. It specifies CASSRQLSGNTIYF.

The DNA for the CDR3 is TGTGCCAGCAGGCAGGCGCCCTATAGCAATCAGCCCCAGCATTTT. Translated, it gives CASRQAPYSNQPQHF. V and J are TRBV27 and TRBJ1-5; D is ambiguous. V was shortened by 6 bases and J by 0 bases, with 12 bases between the two germline ends. The CDR3 has 15 amino acids. Germline V gene lookup returns CDR1 MNHEY and CDR2 SMNVEV (reference sequence).

The CDR3 protein is CASSNRGTGNQPQHF. CDR3 bases: TGTGCCAGCAGCAACAGGGGAACGGGCAATCAGCCCCAGCATTTT. The rearrangement uses TRBV13 and TRBJ1-5; TRBD1 matches 7 bases. Germline V gives CDR1 PRHDT, CDR2 FYEKMQ (reference sequence). This CDR3 region has 15 residues. J lost 2 bases, V lost 5 bases, and 6 bases had no gene match.

The chain recombines TRBV12-1 with TRBJ2-2; the D call TRBD2 from the table was never checked on the DNA. TRBV12-1 is an annotated pseudogene. The CDR3 runs 17 residues. The CDR3 nucleotides read TGTGCCAGCAGCGATAAAACTAGCGGGGGTTTAACCGGGGAGCTGTTTTTT. It translates to CASSDKTSGGLTGELFF.

The chain is built from TRBV21-1 and TRBJ2-7; the table's D call, TRBD2, was not checked against the DNA. TRBV21-1 is noted as a pseudogene. CDR3 length: 15 amino acids. Here the CDR3 DNA reads TGTGCCAGCAGCAAAGCGCTTGGGAGCACCTACGAGCAGTACTTC. This encodes CASSKALGSTYEQYF.

V gene TRBV2 combines with J gene TRBJ1-1, with D maybe TRBD1 (5 bases). V shed 3 bases and J shed 8 bases, with 13 bases lying between them. This CDR3 contains 13 residues. The germline V gene encodes CDR1 SNHLY and CDR2 FYNNEI. The CDR3 reads CASSDVPGLEAFF. DNA for the CDR3: TGTGCCAGCAGTGATGTTCCAGGGTTGGAAGCTTTCTTT.

The DNA of the CDR3 is TGTGCCAGCAGCCCCATTCGTAGGGACAGGACGACTCGCTACGAGCAGTACTTC. Its translation is CASSPIRRDRTTRYEQYF. The chain has TRBV11-2 and TRBJ2-7, with 8 bases identical to TRBD1. The CDR3 has 18 residues. With V trimmed by 5 bases and J by 3 bases, 18 bases remained unmatched. Germline CDR1 is SGHAT and CDR2 is FQNNGV.

The rearrangement links TRBV5-4 to TRBJ1-1; no reliable D call. Trimming left V 2 bases short and J 7 bases short, with 15 bases between. The CDR3 consists of 14 residues. Germline assignment: CDR1 SGHNT and CDR2 YYREEE (reference sequence). DNA for the CDR3: TGTGCCAGCAGCTTAACGGGGTCTAAGGATGAAGCTTTCTTT. Protein: CASSLTGSKDEAFF.

The rearrangement links TRBV4-1 to TRBJ1-2; D uncertain. V dropped 2 bases and J dropped 4 bases, with 11 bases sitting between them. CDR1 and CDR2 from the germline V gene are MGHRA and YSYEKL. The CDR3 is 14 residues long. In nucleotides, the CDR3 is TGCGCCAGCAGCCAACCTTTTACGGGCTATGGCTACACCTTC. Protein product: CASSQPFTGYGYTF.

This clone was seen a single time. The junction and the germline gene differ at one end; a read error may be behind it. V gene TRBV6-1 combines with J gene TRBJ1-5; 9 bases fit TRBD1. CDR3 size: 15 residues. In germline, CDR1 is MNHNS, CDR2 SASEGT. CDR3 bases: TGTGCCAGCACTGAACAGGGGGCGAGCAATCAGCCCCAGCATTTT. The encoded protein is CASTEQGASNQPQHF.

V is TRBV4-2 and J is TRBJ1-4; D gene unclear. Trimming pared 0 bases from V and 5 bases from J, leaving 10 bases between. CDR1 and CDR2 (germline): LGHNA, YNFKEQ. This CDR3 has 15 residues. Here the CDR3 DNA reads TGTGCCAGCAGCCAAGATCTCAGAGGAAATGAAAAACTGTTTTTT. This codes for CASSQDLRGNEKLFF.

The chain has TRBV27 and TRBJ1-1, with 11 bases fitting TRBD1. The trim removed 4 bases at V and 5 bases at J, leaving 6 bases unmatched. The CDR3 loop spans 15 amino acids. CDR1 is MNHEY, CDR2 SMNVEV, per germline (reference sequence). The CDR3 coding sequence is TGTGCCAGCAGTTGGACAGGGGGCGGGGGGACTGAAGCTTTCTTT. Its translation is CASSWTGGGGTEAFF.

The chain carries TRBV2 and TRBJ2-3; 7 bases agree with TRBD1. Trimming took 8 bases from V and 8 from J; bases not matched to a gene: 13. In germline, CDR1 is SNHLY, CDR2 FYNNEI. The length of the CDR3 is 14 residues. The CDR3: CASRTLQGDGTQYF. The CDR3 bases are TGTGCCAGCCGCACCCTTCAGGGGGACGGTACGCAGTATTTT. Supplemented by reference TRBV2 and TRBJ2-3, the full variable domain reads EPEVTQTPSHQVTQMGQEVILRCVPISNHLYFYWYRQILGQKVEFLVSFYNNEISEKSEIFDDQFSVERPDGSNFTLKIRSTKLEDSAMYFCASRTLQGDGTQYFGPGTRLTVL.

The genes are TRBV7-9 and TRBJ1-2, with 7 bases fitting TRBD1. The CDR3 runs to 13 residues. The germline V gene has CDR1 SEHNR and CDR2 FQNEAQ (reference sequence). With 4 bases clipped from V and 7 bases from J, the junction kept 6 bases outside the gene matches. The CDR3 is CASSSMTGSGYTF. The CDR3 DNA follows: TGTGCCAGCAGCTCCATGACAGGGTCTGGCTACACCTTC.

The rearrangement joins TRBV19 to TRBJ1-1; D is undetermined. CDR3 length: 14 residues. The V and J ends lost 1 base and 7 bases respectively, with 13 bases between them. Germline V gives CDR1 LNHDA, CDR2 SQIVND (reference sequence). For the CDR3, the DNA is TGTGCCAGTAGTATAGGTCAGGCAGCCCATGAAGCTTTCTTT. Its translation: CASSIGQAAHEAFF. Full variable domain (missing parts from reference TRBV19 and TRBJ1-1): DGGITQSPKYLFRKEGQNVTLSCEQNLNHDAMYWYRQDPGQGLRLIYYSQIVNDFQKGDIAEGYSVSREKKESFPLTVTSAQKNPTAFYLCASSIGQAAHEAFFGQGTRLTVV.

For this clone: Without the conserved terminal phenylalanine or tryptophan, this CDR3 likely stems from a read error. It is unclear where the CDR3 begins or ends on the DNA, so no DNA is shown, and the CDR3 is as TCRdb lists it. This chain connects TRBV7-6 to TRBJ2-7; the table's D call, TRBD1, was not checked against the DNA. The CDR3 comprises 13 residues, both ends counted. Germline V gives CDR1 SGHVS, CDR2 FNYEAQ. The CDR3: CASSVGQGPLVWA.

The chain recombines TRBV7-8 with TRBJ2-1; tentative D call: TRBD1 (6 bases). Germline CDR1 reads SGHVS; CDR2 reads FQNEAQ. The germline V and J ends were trimmed by 7 bases and 4 bases, with 14 bases remaining between them. The CDR3 is 14 residues long. CDR3 sequence: CASTLGQGYNEQFF. DNA for the CDR3: TGTGCCAGCACTTTAGGGCAGGGGTACAATGAGCAGTTCTTC. Combining the CDR3 with reference TRBV7-8 and TRBJ2-1 gives the whole variable domain GAGVSQSPRYKVAKRGQDVALRCDPISGHVSLFWYQQALGQGPEFLTYFQNEAQLDKSGLPSDRFFAERPEGSVSTLKIQRTQQEDSAVYLCASTLGQGYNEQFFGPGTRLTVL.

V usage is TRBV5-4 and J usage is TRBJ2-1, with D possibly being TRBD2 (7 bases). Germline V lookup: CDR1 SGHNT, CDR2 YYREEE (reference sequence). With 4 bases removed from V and 0 bases from J, the gap between germline ends came to 14 bases. CDR3 size: 16 residues. This CDR3 reads CASSPGGGSSYNEQFF. CDR3 bases: TGTGCCAGCAGCCCCGGGGGCGGGAGCTCCTACAATGAGCAGTTCTTC.

About this clone: Here the CDR3 omits its conserved ending phenylalanine or tryptophan, so a read error is the likely source. Because the CDR3's place on the DNA is in doubt, the DNA is left out and the CDR3 is given as listed by TCRdb. V gene TRBV6-5 combines with J gene TRBJ1-2. Per the germline V gene, CDR1 is MNHEY and CDR2 is SVGAGI. Termini included, the CDR3 measures 11 amino acids. This CDR3 is CASSGGGGKFY.

V is TRBV10-3 and J is TRBJ1-4; D possibly corresponds to TRBD1 (5 bases). V was clipped by 3 bases and J by 0 bases, with 11 bases between them. This CDR3 has 16 residues. Germline V gene data show CDR1 as ENHRY and CDR2 as SYGVKD. The CDR3 coding sequence is TGTGCCATCAGTGAAGGGCAGGGTGCAACTAATGAAAAACTGTTTTTT. It is translated as CAISEGQGATNEKLFF.

For the CDR3, the DNA is TGTGCCAGCAGCAAACAAAGCGGGACCCTCTACGAGCAGTACTTC. Its protein product is CASSKQSGTLYEQYF. V gene TRBV21-1 combines with J gene TRBJ2-7; no DNA check was done on the table's D call, TRBD2. TRBV21-1 is given as a pseudogene. There are 15 residues in the CDR3.

CDR3 in DNA: TGTGCCAGCAGTGAAGCCCTTCCTGGGGCCAACGTCCTGACTTTC. Amino acid sequence: CASSEALPGANVLTF. This rearrangement joins TRBV2 to TRBJ2-6; D is ambiguous. Trimming cost V 0 bases and J 2 bases, with 5 bases left between them. Germline V gene sequence: CDR1 SNHLY, CDR2 FYNNEI. CDR3 length: 15 amino acids.

This sequence joins TRBV30 and TRBJ1-2, with D tentatively TRBD1 (6 bases). The CDR3 runs 15 residues. V dropped 0 bases and J dropped 2 bases, with 13 bases sitting between them. CDR1 and CDR2 (germline): GTSNPN, SVGIG (reference sequence). The CDR3 is CAWSVMDRPNYGYTF. As DNA, the CDR3 is TGTGCCTGGAGTGTAATGGACAGACCCAACTATGGCTACACCTTC.